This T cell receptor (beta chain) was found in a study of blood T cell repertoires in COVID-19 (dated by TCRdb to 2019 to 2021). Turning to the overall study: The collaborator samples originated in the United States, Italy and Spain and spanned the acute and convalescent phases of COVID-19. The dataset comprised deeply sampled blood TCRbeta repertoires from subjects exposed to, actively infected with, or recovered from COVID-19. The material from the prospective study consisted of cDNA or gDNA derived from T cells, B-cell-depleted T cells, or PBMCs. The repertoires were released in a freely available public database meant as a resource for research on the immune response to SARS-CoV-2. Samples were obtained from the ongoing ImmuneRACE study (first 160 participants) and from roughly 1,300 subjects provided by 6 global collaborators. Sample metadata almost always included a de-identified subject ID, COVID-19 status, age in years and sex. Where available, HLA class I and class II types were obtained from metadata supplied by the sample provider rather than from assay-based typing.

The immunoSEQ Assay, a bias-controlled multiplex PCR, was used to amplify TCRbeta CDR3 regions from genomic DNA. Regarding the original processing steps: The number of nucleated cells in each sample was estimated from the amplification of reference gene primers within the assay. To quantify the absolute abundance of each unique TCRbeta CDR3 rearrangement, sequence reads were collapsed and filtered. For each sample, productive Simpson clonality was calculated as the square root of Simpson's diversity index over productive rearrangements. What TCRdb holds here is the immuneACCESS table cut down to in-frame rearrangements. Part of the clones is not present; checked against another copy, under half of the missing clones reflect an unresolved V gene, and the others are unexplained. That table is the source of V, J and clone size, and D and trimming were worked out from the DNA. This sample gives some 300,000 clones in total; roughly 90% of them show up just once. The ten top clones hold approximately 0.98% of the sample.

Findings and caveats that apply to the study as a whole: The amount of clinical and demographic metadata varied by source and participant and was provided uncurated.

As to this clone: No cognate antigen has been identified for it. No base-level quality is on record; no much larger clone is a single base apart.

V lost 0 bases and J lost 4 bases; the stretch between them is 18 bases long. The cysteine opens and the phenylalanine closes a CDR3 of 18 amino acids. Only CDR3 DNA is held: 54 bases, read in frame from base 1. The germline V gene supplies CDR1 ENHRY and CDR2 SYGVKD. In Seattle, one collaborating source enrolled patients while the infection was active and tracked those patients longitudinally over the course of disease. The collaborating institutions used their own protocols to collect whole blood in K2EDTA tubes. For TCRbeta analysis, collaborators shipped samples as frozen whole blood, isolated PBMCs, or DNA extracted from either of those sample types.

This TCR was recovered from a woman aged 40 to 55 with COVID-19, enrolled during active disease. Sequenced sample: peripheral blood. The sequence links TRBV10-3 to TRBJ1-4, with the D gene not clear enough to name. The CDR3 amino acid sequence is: CAISESRGRREVNEKLFF. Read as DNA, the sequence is TGTGCCATCAGTGAGTCCCGAGGGAGAAGGGAAGTTAATGAAAAACTGTTTTTT.